These T cell receptor beta chains were read from a single sample in a study of T cell responses to AZD1222 COVID-19 vaccine. Libraries were prepared by immunoSEQ multiplex PCR; TCRdb keeps only in-frame clonotypes and omits some of them. The sample lists 150,000 to 200,000 clones; 94% were seen once. The sample was peripheral blood, taken 28 days after the second AZD1222 dose. These receptors came from an adult who received the AZD1222 COVID-19 vaccine. Both conserved end residues are part of each CDR3. A D gene is named only where the DNA matches it firmly. The size of a clone is reported for some rows only, either as once, few or many, or as a class for expanded clones.

>NA|TRBV15|TRBJ2-7|NA
TGTGCCACCAGCAGAGATACCCCCTACGAGCAGTACTTC
CATSRDTPYEQYF
>NA|TRBV27|TRBJ1-1|NA
TGTGCCAGCAGGCAAGACATTTGGGACACTGAAGCTTTCTTT
CASRQDIWDTEAFF
>TRBD1|TRBV2|TRBJ2-7|NA
TGTGCCACCTCATCACGGACAGGGGCCTACGAGCAGTACTTC
CATSSRTGAYEQYF
>NA|TRBV5-1|TRBJ1-2|NA
TGCGCCAGCAGCTTAGCCAACTATGGCTACACCTTC
CASSLANYGYTF
>NA|TRBV7-9|TRBJ1-1|once
TGTGCCAGCAGCTTAGCCTCGCGGGACGGGCCTGAAGCTTTCTTT
CASSLASRDGPEAFF
>NA|TRBV9|TRBJ2-3|NA
TGTGCCAGCAGCCCGGATCGAGTATTCACAGATACGCAGTATTTT
CASSPDRVFTDTQYF
>TRBD2|TRBV4-1|TRBJ2-7|NA
TGCGCCAGCAGCCATATTGGGGCGGGAGGGAGCTCCTACGAGCAGTACTTC
CASSHIGAGGSSYEQYF
>TRBD1|TRBV28|TRBJ1-5|NA
TGTGCCAGCAGTCATAACGACAGGGCTCAGCCCCAGCATTTT
CASSHNDRAQPQHF
>NA|TRBV5-6|TRBJ1-4|NA
TGTGCCAGCAGCTTGAGGGTTGTAAATGAAAAACTGTTTTTT
CASSLRVVNEKLFF
>TRBD1|TRBV12-5|TRBJ1-6|once
TGTGCTTCGAGGGGCGGACAGGGAAATTCACCCCTCCACTTT
CASRGGQGNSPLHF
>NA|TRBV27|TRBJ2-1|NA
TGTGCCAGCAGTTTAGCGCGGGGTAATGAGCAGTTCTTC
CASSLARGNEQFF
>NA|TRBV19|TRBJ2-6|NA
TGTGCCAGTAGTATACAGGGGGCCAACGTCCTGACTTTC
CASSIQGANVLTF
>TRBD1|TRBV7-9|TRBJ2-1|NA
TGTGCCAGCAGCCCGACGGGACAGGGTACGAATGAGCAGTTCTTC
CASSPTGQGTNEQFF
>NA|TRBV28|TRBJ2-1|NA
TGTGCCAGCAGTTTATCCCCAATCGGGTACAATGAGCAGTTCTTC
CASSLSPIGYNEQFF
>TRBD2|TRBV7-2|TRBJ2-7|NA
TGTGCCAGCAGCCCTACTAGCGGTAACTCCTACGAGCAGTACTTC
CASSPTSGNSYEQYF
>TRBD2|TRBV4-1|TRBJ2-3|NA
TGCGCCAGCAGCCAACCTCGACTAGCGGGAGGACCAAATACGCAGTATTTT
CASSQPRLAGGPNTQYF
>NA|TRBV6-5|TRBJ2-7|NA
TGTGCCAGCAGTTACGGTCCGGGTACCTACGAGCAGTACTTC
CASSYGPGTYEQYF
>NA|TRBV7-2|TRBJ1-5|few
TGTGCCAGCAGCTTAGATCCCGACCTAATTAATCAGCCCCAGCATTTT
CASSLDPDLINQPQHF
>NA|TRBV27|TRBJ1-1|NA
TGTGCCAGCAGTCCCTCGGGGAACACTGAAGCTTTCTTT
CASSPSGNTEAFF
>TRBD2|TRBV9|TRBJ2-5|NA
TGTGCCAGCAGCACTACTAGCGGGAGAGGGGAGACCCAGTACTTC
CASSTTSGRGETQYF
>TRBD2|TRBV28|TRBJ2-7|NA
TGTGCCAGCAGTTTATTCCCTAGCGGGAGAACCTACGAGCAGTACTTC
CASSLFPSGRTYEQYF
>TRBD2|TRBV5-4|TRBJ2-6|NA
TGTGCCAGCAGCCCTCCGGGACTAGCGGGCTCTGGGGCCAACGTCCTGACTTTC
CASSPPGLAGSGANVLTF
>NA|TRBV28|TRBJ2-6|NA
TGTGCCAGCAGTTTGCCAGGGTCTAGCTCTGGGGCCAACGTCCTGACTTTC
CASSLPGSSSGANVLTF
>NA|TRBV2|TRBJ1-2|NA
TGTGCCAGCAGTGAAATACAGCCTCCCTATGGCTACACCTTC
CASSEIQPPYGYTF
>NA|TRBV7-9|TRBJ2-2|NA
TGTGCCAGCAGATTTGGGGCCGGGGAGCTGTTTTTT
CASRFGAGELFF
>NA|TRBV7-6|TRBJ1-3|NA
TGTGCCAGCAGCTTAGCGCGAGGGTCTGGAAACACCATATATTTT
CASSLARGSGNTIYF
>NA|TRBV7-9|TRBJ1-5|NA
TGTGCCAGCAGCAATACGGGGCGCGGGATGCCCAATTTT
CASSNTGRGMPNF
>NA|TRBV6-5|TRBJ1-6|NA
TGTGCCAGCAGTTACTCGAGACCCAATTCACCCCTCCACTTT
CASSYSRPNSPLHF
>TRBD1|TRBV30|TRBJ2-5|NA
TGTGCCTGGGGTCAGGGGGAAAAGACCCAGTACTTC
CAWGQGEKTQYF
>TRBD1|TRBV9|TRBJ2-2|NA
TGTGCCAGCAGCGTGGTCGCGACAGGGAACGCCGGGGAGCTGTTTTTT
CASSVVATGNAGELFF
>NA|TRBV29-1|TRBJ2-1|NA
TGCAGCGGTACAAAGAATGAGCAGTTCTTC
CSGTKNEQFF
>NA|TRBV10-3|TRBJ1-3|NA
TGTGCCATCAGCCGGGACACAGCCTCTGGAAACACCATATATTTT
CAISRDTASGNTIYF
>TRBD2|TRBV5-1|TRBJ2-7|NA
TGCGCCAGCAGATACTCCGGGACTAGCGTGTACGAGCAGTACTTC
CASRYSGTSVYEQYF
>NA|TRBV7-8|TRBJ2-1|NA
TGTGCCAGCCGACCCGCCCTACACAATGAGCAGTTCTTC
CASRPALHNEQFF
>NA|TRBV9|TRBJ2-3|NA
TGTGCCAGCAGCGTAGGAAGGCTCTCCCAGGTAACAGATACGCAGTATTTT
CASSVGRLSQVTDTQYF
>NA|TRBV7-2|TRBJ1-2|NA
TGTGCCAGCAGCGAAATCCAGGGTGCCTATGGCTACACCTTC
CASSEIQGAYGYTF
>NA|TRBV5-1|TRBJ2-1|NA
TGCGCCAGCAGCTCCGGGATTTACAATGAGCAGTTCTTC
CASSSGIYNEQFF
>TRBD1|TRBV2|TRBJ1-5|NA
TGTGCCAGCACACGGGACAGGGCTGACAATCAGCCCCAGCATTTT
CASTRDRADNQPQHF
>NA|TRBV11-2|TRBJ2-1|NA
TGTGCCAGCAGCTTAGCCCCAGGGCGCTCCTACAATGAGCAGTTCTTC
CASSLAPGRSYNEQFF
>NA|TRBV29-1|TRBJ1-2|NA
TGCAGCGTTGAAAGGGACGGAGCCTATGGCTACACCTTC
CSVERDGAYGYTF
>NA|TRBV18|TRBJ2-3|NA
TGTGCCAGCTCAACTACCAGTAGCACAGATACGCAGTATTTT
CASSTTSSTDTQYF
>TRBD1|TRBV15|TRBJ1-2|NA
TGTGCCACCAGCAGAGATCAACCCGGGCAGGGGGGATGGTATGGCTACACCTTC
CATSRDQPGQGGWYGYTF
>NA|TRBV5-4|TRBJ2-7|NA
TGTGCCAGCAGCTTGGTGGGTAGCGGTGAGCAGTACTTC
CASSLVGSGEQYF
>TRBD1|TRBV24-1|TRBJ2-1|NA
TGTGCCACCAGGTCCTCGGACAGGGCCGGATGGAATGAGCAGTTCTTC
CATRSSDRAGWNEQFF
>TRBD2|TRBV7-2|TRBJ2-3|NA
TGTGCCAGCAGCTTAGTACTAGCGGGAGGGGCAGATACGCAGTATTTT
CASSLVLAGGADTQYF
>TRBD2|TRBV9|TRBJ2-1|NA
TGTGCCAGCAGCGTAGACGGGACTACGAATGAGCAGTTCTTC
CASSVDGTTNEQFF
>TRBD2|TRBV7-3|TRBJ2-1|NA
TGTGCCAGCAGCCCTTCGACTAGCGCCTCCTACAATGAGCAGTTCTTC
CASSPSTSASYNEQFF
>TRBD1|TRBV11-2|TRBJ2-2|NA
TGTGCCAGCAGCGGCGAAGGGACAGGGTGGAACCTACTCACCGGGGAGCTGTTTTTT
CASSGEGTGWNLLTGELFF
>TRBD1|TRBV29-1|TRBJ1-1|NA
TGCAGCGTTGAAACGGGACAGGGTCCGAACACTGAAGCTTTCTTT
CSVETGQGPNTEAFF
>NA|TRBV5-1|TRBJ2-7|NA
TGCGCCAGCAGCCCCAAAGTGGGAGGTGGGTACGAGCAGTACTTC
CASSPKVGGGYEQYF
>TRBD2|TRBV27|TRBJ2-1|NA
TGTGCCAGCAGTTTCCCTAGCGGGAGGGGGGCTTACAATGAGCAGTTCTTC
CASSFPSGRGAYNEQFF
>TRBD1|TRBV4-1|TRBJ1-2|NA
TGCGCCAGCAGCCCACTACTAAGAGACAGGGCCAAGGATTCGAGCGATGGCTACACCTTC
CASSPLLRDRAKDSSDGYTF
>NA|TRBV11-2|TRBJ2-7|NA
TGTGCCAGCAGCTTAGCGACCAGGGCGGCGTACGAGCAGTACTTC
CASSLATRAAYEQYF
>NA|TRBV18|TRBJ1-1|NA
TGTGCCAGCTCACCACCAATACAATCGAGAGGTGAAGCTTTCTTT
CASSPPIQSRGEAFF
>NA|TRBV5-5|TRBJ1-2|once
TGTGCCAGCAGCAGGATGATCGGGGACTATGGCTACACCTTC
CASSRMIGDYGYTF